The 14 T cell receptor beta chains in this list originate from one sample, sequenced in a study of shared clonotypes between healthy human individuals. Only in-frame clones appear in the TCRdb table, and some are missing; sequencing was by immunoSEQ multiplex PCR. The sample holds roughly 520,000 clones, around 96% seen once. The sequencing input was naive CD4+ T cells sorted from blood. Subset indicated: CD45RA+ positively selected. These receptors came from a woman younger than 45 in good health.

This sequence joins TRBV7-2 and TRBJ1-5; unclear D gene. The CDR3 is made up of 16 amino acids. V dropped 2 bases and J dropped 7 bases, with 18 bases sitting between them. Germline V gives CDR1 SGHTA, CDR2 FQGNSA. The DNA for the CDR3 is TGTGCCAGCAGCTTATTAGGTCCCACGCCCGCGCAGCCCCAGCATTTT. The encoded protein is CASSLLGPTPAQPQHF.

The DNA of the CDR3 is TGTGCCAGCAGCCCTCCCGGCAGGGCCTATGGCTACACCTTC. Its protein is CASSPPGRAYGYTF. This chain joins TRBV7-2 and TRBJ1-2; a weak D match, TRBD1 (5 bases). V was trimmed by 5 bases and J by 4 bases, leaving 14 bases between them. Germline assignment: CDR1 SGHTA and CDR2 FQGNSA. The CDR3 runs to 14 residues.

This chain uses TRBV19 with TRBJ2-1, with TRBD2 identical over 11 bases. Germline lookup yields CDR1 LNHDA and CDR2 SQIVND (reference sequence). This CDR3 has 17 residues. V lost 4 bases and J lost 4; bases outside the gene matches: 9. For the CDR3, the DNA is TGTGCCAGTAGTAACCCGGGACTAGCGGACGTATACAATGAGCAGTTCTTC. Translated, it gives CASSNPGLADVYNEQFF.

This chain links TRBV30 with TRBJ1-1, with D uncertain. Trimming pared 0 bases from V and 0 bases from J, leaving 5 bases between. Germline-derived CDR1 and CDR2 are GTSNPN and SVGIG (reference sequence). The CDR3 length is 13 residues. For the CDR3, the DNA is TGTGCCTGGAGTGTGGCGGTGAACACTGAAGCTTTCTTT. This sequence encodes CAWSVAVNTEAFF. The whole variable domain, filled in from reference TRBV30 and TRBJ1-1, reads SQTIHQWPATLVQPVGSPLSLECTVEGTSNPNLYWYRQAAGRGLQLLFYSVGIGQISSEVPQNLSASRPQDRQFILSSKKLLLSDSGFYLCAWSVAVNTEAFFGQGTRLTVV.

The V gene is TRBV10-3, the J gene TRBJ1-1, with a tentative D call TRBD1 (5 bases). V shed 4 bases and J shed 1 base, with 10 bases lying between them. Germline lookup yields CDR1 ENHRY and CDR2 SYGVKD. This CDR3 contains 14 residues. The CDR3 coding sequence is TGTGCCATCAGTGGCCCGGGGGAGAACACTGAAGCTTTCTTT. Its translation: CAISGPGENTEAFF.

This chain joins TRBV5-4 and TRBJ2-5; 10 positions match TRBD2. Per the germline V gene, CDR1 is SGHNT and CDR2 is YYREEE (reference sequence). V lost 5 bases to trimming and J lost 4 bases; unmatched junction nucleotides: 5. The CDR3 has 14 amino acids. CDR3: CASSLAGVGETQYF. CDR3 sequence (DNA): TGTGCCAGCAGTCTAGCGGGAGTAGGAGAGACCCAGTACTTC.

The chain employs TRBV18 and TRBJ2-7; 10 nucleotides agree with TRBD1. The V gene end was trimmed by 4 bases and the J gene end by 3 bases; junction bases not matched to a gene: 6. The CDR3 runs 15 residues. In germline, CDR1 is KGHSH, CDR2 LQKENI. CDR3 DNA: TGTGCCAGCTCACAGATCGGGACAGGGGACTACGAGCAGTACTTC. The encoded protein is CASSQIGTGDYEQYF.

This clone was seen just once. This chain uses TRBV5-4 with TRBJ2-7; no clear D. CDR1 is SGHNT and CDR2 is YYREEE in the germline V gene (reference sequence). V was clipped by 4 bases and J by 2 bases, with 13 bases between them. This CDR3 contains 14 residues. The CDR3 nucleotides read TGTGCCAGCAGCCCGCTACCTGACCCCTACGAGCAGTACTTC. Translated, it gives CASSPLPDPYEQYF.

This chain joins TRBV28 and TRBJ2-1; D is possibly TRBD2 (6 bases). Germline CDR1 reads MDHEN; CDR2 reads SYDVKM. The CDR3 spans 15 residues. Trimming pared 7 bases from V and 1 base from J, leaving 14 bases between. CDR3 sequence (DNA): TGTGCCAGCAACTGGGGCGGGACTTCCTACAATGAGCAGTTCTTC. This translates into CASNWGGTSYNEQFF.

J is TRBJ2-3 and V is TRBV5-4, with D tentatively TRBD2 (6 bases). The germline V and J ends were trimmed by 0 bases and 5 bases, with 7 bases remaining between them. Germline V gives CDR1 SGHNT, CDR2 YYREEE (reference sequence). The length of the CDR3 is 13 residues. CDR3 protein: CASSLVREDTQYF. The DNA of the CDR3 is TGTGCCAGCAGCTTGGTGCGGGAAGATACGCAGTATTTT.

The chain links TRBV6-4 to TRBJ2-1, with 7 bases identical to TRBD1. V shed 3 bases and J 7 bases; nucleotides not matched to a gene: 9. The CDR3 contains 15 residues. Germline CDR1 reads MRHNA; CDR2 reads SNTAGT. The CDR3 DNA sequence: TGTGCCAGCAGTGATCAATCCGGGACAGTAAATGAGCAGTTCTTC. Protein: CASSDQSGTVNEQFF.

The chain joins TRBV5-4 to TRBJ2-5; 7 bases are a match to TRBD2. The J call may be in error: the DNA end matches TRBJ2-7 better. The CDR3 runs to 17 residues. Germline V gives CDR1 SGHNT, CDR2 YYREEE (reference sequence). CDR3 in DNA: TGTGCCAGCAGCTTGGGAGGGGCTAGCGGATTTCCCTACGAGCAGTACTTC. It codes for CASSLGGASGFPYEQYF.

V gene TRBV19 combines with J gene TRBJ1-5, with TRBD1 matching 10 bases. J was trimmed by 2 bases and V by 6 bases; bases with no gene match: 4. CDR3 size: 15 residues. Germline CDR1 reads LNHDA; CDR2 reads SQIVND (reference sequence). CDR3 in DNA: TGTGCCAGTAGAAGACAGGGGGCTGGCAATCAGCCCCAGCATTTT. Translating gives CASRRQGAGNQPQHF.

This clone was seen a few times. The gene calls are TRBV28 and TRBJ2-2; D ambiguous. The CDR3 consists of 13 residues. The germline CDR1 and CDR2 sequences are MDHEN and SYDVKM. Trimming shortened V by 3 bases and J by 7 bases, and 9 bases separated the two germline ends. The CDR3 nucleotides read TGTGCCAGCAGTTTGTCCCGGATCGGGGAGCTGTTTTTT. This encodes CASSLSRIGELFF. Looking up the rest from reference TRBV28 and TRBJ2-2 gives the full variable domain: DVKVTQSSRYLVKRTGEKVFLECVQDMDHENMFWYRQDPGLGLRLIYFSYDVKMKEKGDIPEGYSVSREKKERFSLILESASTNQTSMYLCASSLSRIGELFFGEGSRLTVL.